This T cell receptor (beta chain) emerged from a study of cytomegalovirus exposure and HLA in healthy donors. Whole-study findings and limits: Evidence from a later analysis indicated that most CMV-associated TCR beta chains looked HLA-restricted. A missense DCLRE1C variant was associated with V- and J-gene trimming of TCR beta chains in a later analysis, and an independent cohort replicated the association. Being productive about 87% or about 30% of the time was typical of most TCR beta V segments in an earlier analysis.

The primer mix had 60 Vbeta and 13 Jbeta primers. Using immunoSEQ multiplex PCR, the repertoire was profiled, and TCRdb retains in-frame clones only, with some absent. The sample has about 96,000 clones; under 85% are singletons. CDR3 length: 17 residues. V was pared by 1 base and J by 7 bases, with 14 bases of the junction left unmatched. CDR1 and CDR2 from the germline V gene are KGHSH and LQKENI. With regard to this clone: Its antigen is unidentified.

The sequence came from a woman in her 70s in good health and CMV-seropositive. The specimen was PBMCs. The chain couples TRBV18 to TRBJ2-7; TRBD1 matches at 9 bases. The CDR3 loop is CASSPQQGQGISREQYF. Written as DNA, the CDR3 is TGTGCCAGCTCACCACAACAGGGACAGGGTATTTCGCGGGAGCAGTACTTC.